One and the same sample provided the 13 T cell receptor beta chains below, sequenced in a study of cytomegalovirus exposure and HLA in healthy donors. The protocol was immunoSEQ multiplex PCR, while the TCRdb copy is restricted to in-frame clones and leaves out a portion. The sample gives 130,000 or so clones, approximately 89% of which show up once; roughly 1.2% is in the top ten. The sequencing input was PBMCs. The receptors come from a woman under 30 in good health and CMV-seronegative.

The chain recombines TRBV27 with TRBJ1-1, with 7 bases matching TRBD1. Germline V gives CDR1 MNHEY, CDR2 SMNVEV (reference sequence). V trimming: 4 bases; J trimming: 1 base; junction bases outside the gene matches: 9. The CDR3 runs 16 residues. The CDR3 here is CASSSLEGAANTEAFF. Here the CDR3 DNA reads TGTGCCAGCAGTTCCCTGGAGGGGGCTGCGAACACTGAAGCTTTCTTT.

The chain combines TRBV9 with TRBJ2-7; TRBD2 matches 10 bases. V trimming: 0 bases; J trimming: 4 bases; junction bases outside the gene matches: 4. Germline values: CDR1 SGDLS, CDR2 YYNGEE. The CDR3 is 15 residues long. The CDR3 region has the DNA TGTGCCAGCAGCGTAGCTAGCGGGGGCCGATACGAGCAGTACTTC. Translating it yields CASSVASGGRYEQYF.

The CDR3 region is CSVEAPGGGYTF. Written as DNA, the CDR3 is TGCAGCGTTGAGGCCCCAGGGGGTGGCTACACCTTC. V is TRBV29-1 and J is TRBJ1-2, with 7 bases fitting TRBD1. Per the germline V gene, CDR1 is SQVTM and CDR2 is ANQGSEA. The CDR3 covers 12 residues. With V trimmed by 3 bases and J by 7 bases, 5 bases remained unmatched.

This chain connects TRBV5-6 to TRBJ1-2; TRBD1 aligns across 9 bases. Looked up from germline, CDR1 is SGHDT and CDR2 is YYEEEE. Trimming took 4 bases from V and 6 from J; bases not matched to a gene: 4. This CDR3 region has 13 residues. DNA for the CDR3: TGTGCCAGCAGCGCGGACAGGGGTAATGGCTACACCTTC. Translation: CASSADRGNGYTF.

The chain is built from TRBV9 and TRBJ1-1; TRBD1 might be the D (6 bases). Trimming took 3 bases from V and 8 from J, leaving 17 bases between them. Germline V lookup: CDR1 SGDLS, CDR2 YYNGEE. This CDR3 has 14 amino acids. The CDR3 DNA follows: TGTGCCAGCAGCGCGCAGGTTGGGGGGGCGGAAGCTTTCTTT. It encodes CASSAQVGGAEAFF.

The V and J genes are TRBV6-5 and TRBJ1-2; D gene uncertain. V shed 0 bases and J shed 2 bases, with 10 bases lying between them. CDR1 and CDR2 from the germline V gene are MNHEY and SVGAGI. The CDR3 is 15 residues long. CDR3 amino acids: CASSYSFEQNYGYTF. Written as DNA, the CDR3 is TGTGCCAGCAGTTACTCGTTTGAACAGAACTATGGCTACACCTTC.

The gene calls are TRBV19 and TRBJ1-6; D possibly corresponds to TRBD1 (5 bases). The CDR3 contains 15 residues. Per germline, CDR1 LNHDA and CDR2 SQIVND (reference sequence). V dropped 6 bases and J dropped 0 bases, with 9 bases sitting between them. CDR3 region: CASSGHVSYNSPLHF. CDR3 nucleotide sequence: TGTGCCAGTAGCGGACACGTCTCCTATAATTCACCCCTCCACTTT.

The genes are TRBV5-1 and TRBJ2-1, with 7 bases matching TRBD1. The germline V gene has CDR1 SGHRS and CDR2 YFSETQ. CDR3 size: 15 residues. Trimming cost V 3 bases and J 6 bases; bases outside gene matches: 9. The CDR3 sequence: CASSSRQGTRNEQFF. CDR3 in DNA: TGCGCCAGCAGCTCCCGACAGGGAACCCGCAATGAGCAGTTCTTC. The variable domain in full, completed from reference TRBV5-1 and TRBJ2-1, reads KAGVTQTPRYLIKTRGQQVTLSCSPISGHRSVSWYQQTPGQGLQFLFEYFSETQRNKGNFPGRFSGRQFSNSRSEMNVSTLELGDSALYLCASSSRQGTRNEQFFGPGTRLTVL.

The V gene is TRBV6-1, the J gene TRBJ2-7, with D possibly matching TRBD2 (6 bases). The CDR3 is made up of 15 amino acids. V was cut by 6 bases and J by 1 base, with 16 bases left in between. Per the germline V gene, CDR1 is MNHNS and CDR2 is SASEGT. The CDR3 sequence: CASSRPTAGSYEQYF. The CDR3 bases are TGTGCCAGCAGCCGACCTACCGCGGGGTCCTACGAGCAGTACTTC.

The chain recombines TRBV18 with TRBJ1-2; TRBD1 agrees at 7 bases. Unmatched junction bases numbered 6, after V lost 2 bases and J lost 0 bases. Germline V gene data show CDR1 as KGHSH and CDR2 as LQKENI. This CDR3 spans 16 amino acids. The CDR3 loop reads CASSPSDRATNYGYTF. The CDR3 DNA follows: TGTGCCAGCTCACCATCCGACAGGGCTACTAACTATGGCTACACCTTC.

The chain has TRBV6-5 and TRBJ2-7; 7 bases agree with TRBD1. This CDR3 is built from 15 residues. J lost 9 bases, V lost 7 bases, and 18 bases had no gene match. The germline CDR1 and CDR2 sequences are MNHEY and SVGAGI. The CDR3 coding sequence is TGTGCCAGCACCGACAGGGCAGGAAAAGTAAGGGTGCAGTACTTC. Translating gives CASTDRAGKVRVQYF.

The genes are TRBV19 and TRBJ1-1; 7 positions match TRBD1. The CDR3 is 15 residues long. Germline V CDR1 and CDR2: LNHDA, SQIVND (reference sequence). J gave up 4 bases and V 1 base, and 6 bases lay outside the gene matches. The CDR3 sequence is CASSIGGRGSTEAFF. CDR3 nucleotide sequence: TGTGCCAGTAGTATAGGTGGCAGGGGGTCCACTGAAGCTTTCTTT.

This clone came up a few times. The chain joins TRBV4-1 to TRBJ1-5; a possible D gene is TRBD1 (6 bases). From germline, CDR1 is MGHRA and CDR2 YSYEKL. The CDR3 has 17 amino acids. Trimming left V 0 bases short and J 0 bases short, with 12 bases between. The CDR3 is CASSQDLQGASNQPQHF. As DNA, the CDR3 is TGCGCCAGCAGCCAAGATTTACAGGGAGCTAGCAATCAGCCCCAGCATTTT.